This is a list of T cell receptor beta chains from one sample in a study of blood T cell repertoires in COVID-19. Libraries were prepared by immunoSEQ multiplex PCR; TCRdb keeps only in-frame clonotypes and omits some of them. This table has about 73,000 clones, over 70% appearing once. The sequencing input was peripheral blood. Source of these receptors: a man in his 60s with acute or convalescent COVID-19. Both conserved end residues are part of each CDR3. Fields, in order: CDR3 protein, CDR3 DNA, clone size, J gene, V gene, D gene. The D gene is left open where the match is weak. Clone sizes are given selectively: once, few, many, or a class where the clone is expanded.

CASSSTDRGQTEAFF	TGTGCCAGCAGTTCTACAGACAGGGGCCAAACTGAAGCTTTCTTT	NA	TRBJ1-1	TRBV6-2/TRBV6-3	TRBD1
CATSDLGGADTQYF	TGTGCCACCAGTGATTTGGGGGGGGCAGATACGCAGTATTTT	few	TRBJ2-3	TRBV24-1	TRBD2
CATSELDRGEETQYF	TGTGCCACCAGTGAACTGGACAGGGGCGAAGAGACCCAGTACTTC	NA	TRBJ2-5	TRBV24-1	TRBD1
CASSGTGTGPNYGYTF	TGTGCCAGCAGCGGGACCGGGACAGGGCCAAACTATGGCTACACCTTC	NA	TRBJ1-2	TRBV9	TRBD1
CSARVGDREYF	TGCAGTGCTAGAGTCGGGGACAGAGAGTACTTC	once	TRBJ2-4	TRBV20-1	TRBD1
CASSPQYRNNEQFF	TGTGCCAGCTCACCACAATATCGTAACAATGAGCAGTTCTTC	NA	TRBJ2-1	TRBV18	NA
CASSPFGETQYF	TGTGCCAGCAGTCCCTTTGGCGAGACCCAGTACTTC	few	TRBJ2-5	TRBV14	NA
CASSQTQQGENYGYTF	TGTGCCAGCAGCCAGACACAACAGGGGGAGAACTATGGCTACACCTTC	NA	TRBJ1-2	TRBV4-2	TRBD1
CSVEDPLSYNEQFF	TGCAGCGTTGAAGATCCCCTCTCCTACAATGAGCAGTTCTTC	few	TRBJ2-1	TRBV29-1	NA
CASSVGSGGPDTQYF	TGTGCCAGCAGTGTGGGGTCGGGGGGCCCAGATACGCAGTATTTT	NA	TRBJ2-3	TRBV2	NA
CASSLGLAGLETQYF	TGTGCCAGCAGCCTGGGACTAGCGGGGTTGGAGACCCAGTACTTC	NA	TRBJ2-5	TRBV7-3	TRBD2
CASSSTGEGYTF	TGTGCCAGCAGCTCGACAGGAGAGGGCTACACCTTC	few	TRBJ1-2	TRBV7-9	NA
CASSKRGQITGELFF	TGTGCCAGCAGTAAAAGGGGTCAGATTACCGGGGAGCTGTTTTTT	NA	TRBJ2-2	TRBV6-5	NA
CASNSVGVTKNIQYF	TGTGCCAGCAACTCCGTAGGGGTGACCAAAAACATTCAGTACTTC	NA	TRBJ2-4	TRBV2	NA
CAISDHRDNHYEQYF	TGTGCCATCAGTGACCACCGGGACAACCACTACGAGCAGTACTTC	once	TRBJ2-7	TRBV10-3	NA
CASTRGRTGELFF	TGTGCCAGCACACGAGGCCGGACCGGGGAGCTGTTTTTT	few	TRBJ2-2	TRBV9	NA
CAWGQGAGVTEAFF	TGTGCCTGGGGGCAGGGGGCGGGAGTTACTGAAGCTTTCTTT	NA	TRBJ1-1	TRBV30	TRBD1
CASSQTGRVGTDTQYF	TGTGCCAGCAGCCAAACCGGGAGGGTAGGCACAGATACGCAGTATTTT	few	TRBJ2-3	TRBV4-2	TRBD2
CASSIGTGNSPLHF	TGTGCCAGTAGTATCGGGACAGGCAATTCACCCCTCCACTTT	NA	TRBJ1-6	TRBV19	TRBD1
CASSPFTAGTGRDTQYF	TGTGCCAGCAGCCCCTTCACAGCTGGGACAGGGAGAGATACGCAGTATTTT	NA	TRBJ2-3	TRBV9	TRBD1
CASSLRTSGRLNNEQFF	TGTGCCAGCAGCCTCCGGACTAGCGGGAGATTAAACAATGAGCAGTTCTTC	few	TRBJ2-1	TRBV7-3	TRBD2
CASSSTNDRIGTEAFF	TGTGCCAGCAGCTCCACCAACGACAGGATAGGCACTGAAGCTTTCTTT	NA	TRBJ1-1	TRBV5-6	NA
CASSQEQSYSNQPQHF	TGCGCCAGCAGCCAAGAGCAAAGCTATAGCAATCAGCCCCAGCATTTT	NA	TRBJ1-5	TRBV4-1	NA
CATSRDELAGGPEETQYF	TGTGCCACCAGCAGAGATGAACTAGCGGGAGGCCCTGAAGAGACCCAGTACTTC	NA	TRBJ2-5	TRBV15	TRBD2
CASSLLTNEKLFF	TGTGCCAGCAGCTTACTGACTAATGAAAAACTGTTTTTT	NA	TRBJ1-4	TRBV7-2	NA
CASSEAVSTGELFF	TGTGCCAGCAGTGAGGCTGTCAGCACCGGGGAGCTGTTTTTT	once	TRBJ2-2	TRBV7-2	NA
CASSRELAAYEQYF	TGTGCCAGTAGCCGAGAACTAGCGGCTTACGAGCAGTACTTC	NA	TRBJ2-7	TRBV19	TRBD2
CASSLDPGSGGYTF	TGCGCCAGCAGCTTGGATCCGGGATCGGGTGGCTACACCTTC	few	TRBJ1-2	TRBV5-1	NA
CSASGASTGSLNTEAFF	TGCAGTGCTAGTGGAGCAAGTACGGGGTCCTTGAACACTGAAGCTTTCTTT	once	TRBJ1-1	TRBV20-1	NA
CASSARLAGEQETQYF	TGTGCCAGCAGCGCCCGACTAGCGGGGGAACAAGAGACCCAGTACTTC	few	TRBJ2-5	TRBV7-9	TRBD2
CASSLDGGRERPQYF	TGTGCCAGCAGCTTAGACGGGGGTCGAGAGCGTCCGCAGTATTTT	NA	TRBJ2-3	TRBV11-3	NA
CATSEVGGSGANVLTF	TGTGCCACCAGTGAGGTTGGGGGGTCTGGGGCCAACGTCCTGACTTTC	NA	TRBJ2-6	TRBV24-1	NA
CASTRGRGNEQFF	TGTGCCAGCACCCGGGGGAGGGGAAATGAGCAGTTCTTC	NA	TRBJ2-1	TRBV2	TRBD2
CASSVGAGGTDTQYF	TGTGCCAGCAGCGTAGGGGCGGGGGGCACAGATACGCAGTATTTT	NA	TRBJ2-3	TRBV9	TRBD2
CATSRAEVRSTDTQYF	TGTGCCACCAGCAGAGCTGAGGTCCGTAGCACAGATACGCAGTATTTT	many	TRBJ2-3	TRBV15	NA
CASSLGDSRITDTQYF	TGCGCCAGCAGCTTGGGGGACAGCCGAATCACAGATACGCAGTATTTT	NA	TRBJ2-3	TRBV5-1	TRBD1
CASRSTGGEGYTF	TGCGCCAGCAGGAGTACAGGGGGCGAAGGCTACACCTTC	NA	TRBJ1-2	TRBV5-1	TRBD1
CASSPLADSYEQYF	TGTGCCAGCAGTCCGCTAGCGGACTCCTACGAGCAGTACTTC	NA	TRBJ2-7	TRBV25-1	TRBD2
CASSRSSGGRGEKLFF	TGTGCCAGCAGCCGAAGTTCGGGGGGGCGAGGTGAAAAACTGTTTTTT	NA	TRBJ1-4	TRBV7-6	NA
CASSDLTSGIAYF	TGTGCCAGCAGCGACTTGACATCCGGGATTGCGTATTTT	NA	TRBJ2-3	TRBV9	NA